The 28 T cell receptor beta chains below all came from one sample that was sequenced in a study of cytomegalovirus exposure and HLA in healthy donors. PCR used 60 Vbeta primers and 13 Jbeta primers. TCRdb's table, derived via immunoSEQ multiplex PCR, lists solely in-frame clones and lacks some. This table holds approximately 80,000 clones, 70% to 85% found once. Material: PBMCs. Source of these receptors: a young man in good health and CMV-seropositive.

The gene calls are TRBV2 and TRBJ1-4; 9 nucleotides match TRBD1. V was pared by 4 bases and J by 6 bases, with 6 bases of the junction left unmatched. The CDR3 runs to 15 residues. CDR1 is SNHLY and CDR2 is FYNNEI in the germline V gene. CDR3 sequence reads: CASSASTGGDEKLFF. For the CDR3, the DNA is TGTGCCAGCAGTGCGTCGACAGGGGGGGATGAAAAACTGTTTTTT. Drawing the rest from reference TRBV2 and TRBJ1-4, the complete variable domain is EPEVTQTPSHQVTQMGQEVILRCVPISNHLYFYWYRQILGQKVEFLVSFYNNEISEKSEIFDDQFSVERPDGSNFTLKIRSTKLEDSAMYFCASSASTGGDEKLFFGSGTQLSVL.

This clone was seen only a few times. J is TRBJ2-3 and V is TRBV4-2; 16 nucleotides align to TRBD2. J gave up 1 base and V 3 bases, and 4 bases lay outside the gene matches. CDR1 is LGHNA and CDR2 is YNFKEQ in the germline V gene. The CDR3 loop spans 18 amino acids. As DNA, the CDR3 is TGTGCCAGCAGCCAGGGACTAGCGGGGGGGCCGGGCACAGATACGCAGTATTTT. Its protein is CASSQGLAGGPGTDTQYF.

This clone was detected only a few times. The rearrangement uses TRBV6-5 and TRBJ2-1; 7 nucleotides line up with TRBD1. The CDR3 sequence is 15 residues long. The J segment lost 0 bases and the V segment lost 5 bases, leaving 4 bases of the junction unmatched. Germline V gene sequence: CDR1 MNHEY, CDR2 SVGAGI. The CDR3 DNA is TGTGCCAGCAGTCCGGACAGGCTCTCCTACAATGAGCAGTTCTTC. Protein product: CASSPDRLSYNEQFF.

The chain has TRBV10-3 and TRBJ1-1; D gene uncertain. Trimming removed 8 bases at V and 7 bases at J, with 20 bases between. The germline V gene encodes CDR1 ENHRY and CDR2 SYGVKD. The CDR3 length is 14 residues. As DNA, the CDR3 is TGTGCCATCGGGGAGAACCCGTTTATGATTGAAGCTTTCTTT. It translates to CAIGENPFMIEAFF.

This clone came up a few times. The V call is TRBV28, the J call TRBJ1-2, with 11 bases aligning to TRBD1. J gave up 8 bases and V 5 bases, and 7 bases lay outside the gene matches. Per the germline V gene, CDR1 is MDHEN and CDR2 is SYDVKM. The CDR3 runs to 14 residues. For the CDR3, the DNA is TGTGCCAGCAGTCACGGACAGGGGGCTGGGGGCTACACCTTC. Translation gives CASSHGQGAGGYTF.

V and J are TRBV5-1 and TRBJ2-5; 11 bases align to TRBD1. V lost 0 bases and J lost 1; bases outside the gene matches: 5. Germline values: CDR1 SGHRS, CDR2 YFSETQ. This CDR3 has 17 residues. The CDR3 spells CASSLAGGTGGQETQYF. In nucleotides, the CDR3 is TGCGCCAGCAGCTTGGCCGGTGGGACAGGGGGCCAAGAGACCCAGTACTTC.

This rearrangement joins TRBV27 to TRBJ2-3, with TRBD1 identical over 8 bases. Germline V gene data show CDR1 as MNHEY and CDR2 as SMNVEV (reference sequence). V trimming: 5 bases; J trimming: 4 bases; junction bases outside the gene matches: 11. The CDR3 contains 16 residues. As DNA, the CDR3 is TGTGCCAGCAGTCTAGGGACAGGAGGGTATGCAGATACGCAGTATTTT. It is translated as CASSLGTGGYADTQYF.

This sequence joins TRBV10-3 and TRBJ2-7; 8 bases are a match to TRBD1. The germline V gene has CDR1 ENHRY and CDR2 SYGVKD. The CDR3 extends over 14 amino acids. After removal of 4 bases from V and 5 bases from J, the junction contained 7 bases not matched to a gene. The CDR3 loop reads CAISGSGTGHEQYF. The CDR3 DNA reads TGTGCCATCAGTGGTTCCGGGACAGGCCACGAGCAGTACTTC.

This chain joins TRBV5-1 and TRBJ1-2; 9 bases fit TRBD1. The CDR3 has 12 residues. The germline CDR1 and CDR2 sequences are SGHRS and YFSETQ. V trimming: 4 bases; J trimming: 8 bases; junction bases outside the gene matches: 3. CDR3 DNA sequence: TGCGCCAGCAGCGGGGACAGGGTGGGCTACACCTTC. Protein product: CASSGDRVGYTF.

The chain has TRBV7-8 and TRBJ2-1, with 9 bases aligning to TRBD2. The CDR3 runs to 15 residues. J was trimmed by 4 bases and V by 2 bases; bases with no gene match: 3. Germline V gene lookup returns CDR1 SGHVS and CDR2 FQNEAQ. CDR3 nucleotides: TGTGCCAGCAGCTTATCTAGCGGGGTTTACAATGAGCAGTTCTTC. Its translation: CASSLSSGVYNEQFF.

The CDR3: CASSEYLGDWTGKGYTF. The DNA for the CDR3 is TGTGCCAGCAGTGAATACTTGGGGGATTGGACAGGGAAGGGCTACACCTTC. This chain uses TRBV25-1 with TRBJ1-2; 8 bases fit TRBD1. Looked up from germline, CDR1 is MGHDK and CDR2 is SYGVNS. The CDR3 loop spans 17 amino acids. V gave up 0 bases and J gave up 8 bases; unmatched junction bases: 14.

This clone showed up just once. The chain carries TRBV7-8 and TRBJ2-7; 9 bases are shared with TRBD2. The V and J ends lost 1 base and 3 bases, in that order; junction bases with no gene match: 1. Germline V gene data show CDR1 as SGHVS and CDR2 as FQNEAQ. The CDR3 covers 14 residues. The CDR3 nucleotides are TGTGCCAGCAGCTTAGGCGGGGGGGTCTACGAGCAGTACTTC. Amino acid sequence: CASSLGGGVYEQYF. Supplemented by reference TRBV7-8 and TRBJ2-7, the full variable domain reads GAGVSQSPRYKVAKRGQDVALRCDPISGHVSLFWYQQALGQGPEFLTYFQNEAQLDKSGLPSDRFFAERPEGSVSTLKIQRTQQEDSAVYLCASSLGGGVYEQYFGPGTRLTVT.

This clone was found a few times. Other DNA sequences in the same sample also yield this CDR3. The rearrangement links TRBV6-5 to TRBJ1-5, with D hard to call. Trimming cost V 5 bases and J 0 bases, with 11 bases left between them. The CDR3 runs 15 residues. Germline V gives CDR1 MNHEY, CDR2 SVGAGI. CDR3 amino acids: CASSPELYSNQPQHF. CDR3 DNA: TGTGCCAGCAGTCCGGAGTTGTATAGCAATCAGCCCCAGCATTTT.

CDR3 sequence (DNA): TGTGCCAGAAGCTCTTCCATCTACCCGCAGGCCCCCTACGAGCAGTACTTC. Translated: CARSSSIYPQAPYEQYF. The chain has TRBV5-3 and TRBJ2-7, with D unclear. TRBV5-3 is assigned to the ORF class and has an uncertain function. The V end was cut by 3 bases, the J end by 2 bases, with 21 bases between. This CDR3 comprises 17 residues.

This clone appeared a few times. The chain employs TRBV6-1 and TRBJ1-5; possibly TRBD1 for D (5 bases). This CDR3 is built from 14 residues. Per the germline V gene, CDR1 is MNHNS and CDR2 is SASEGT. V shed 1 base and J shed 7 bases, with 11 bases lying between them. CDR3 nucleotide sequence: TGTGCCAGCAGTGAAGTCCAGGGAGGCCAGCCCCAGCATTTT. Its translation: CASSEVQGGQPQHF.

This chain links TRBV4-1 with TRBJ1-1, with 11 positions matching TRBD1. V shed 3 bases and J 4 bases; nucleotides not matched to a gene: 4. The germline CDR1 and CDR2 sequences are MGHRA and YSYEKL. This CDR3 is built from 15 residues. Here the CDR3 DNA reads TGCGCCAGCAGCCACCCCGGGACAGGGGGCACTGAAGCTTTCTTT. This gives the protein CASSHPGTGGTEAFF.

The V call is TRBV10-1, the J call TRBJ1-1, with 9 bases that match TRBD1. V lost 6 bases, J lost 1 base, and 6 bases stayed unmatched. This CDR3 is 15 amino acids long. Germline V gene sequence: CDR1 WNHNN, CDR2 SYGVQD (reference sequence). The CDR3 reads CASRAGTGRNTEAFF. CDR3 sequence (DNA): TGCGCCAGCAGAGCCGGGACAGGGCGGAACACTGAAGCTTTCTTT.

The CDR3 here is CASSQAHIHYEQYF. CDR3 DNA sequence: TGCGCCAGCAGCCAAGCCCACATACACTACGAGCAGTACTTC. The chain employs TRBV4-3 and TRBJ2-7; no clear D gene. The CDR3 spans 14 residues. From germline, CDR1 is LGHNA and CDR2 YSLEER. Trimming removed 1 base at V and 3 bases at J, with 10 bases between.

The V and J genes are TRBV5-1 and TRBJ1-1, with 8 bases fitting TRBD1. This CDR3 spans 15 amino acids. Trimming at V came to 0 bases and at J to 5 bases, leaving 6 bases not matched to a gene. CDR1 and CDR2 from the germline V gene are SGHRS and YFSETQ. CDR3 loop: CASSLEGRGQTEAFF. The DNA of the CDR3 is TGCGCCAGCAGCTTGGAGGGCAGGGGGCAAACTGAAGCTTTCTTT.

The chain carries TRBV6-6 and TRBJ2-7; 10 positions match TRBD2. CDR3 length: 16 amino acids. Per the germline V gene, CDR1 is MNHNY and CDR2 is SVGAGI (reference sequence). J gave up 6 bases and V 2 bases, and 10 bases lay outside the gene matches. The CDR3 DNA reads as TGTGCCAGCAGTTACCTAGCGGGAGAGAATCCAGGCGAGCAGTACTTC. This sequence encodes CASSYLAGENPGEQYF.

The J gene is TRBJ2-2, the V gene TRBV9, with 9 bases that match TRBD1. The CDR3 covers 15 residues. Per germline, CDR1 SGDLS and CDR2 YYNGEE. Trimming at V came to 6 bases and at J to 3 bases, leaving 6 bases not matched to a gene. In nucleotides, the CDR3 is TGTGCCAGCACCGCGGGACAGGGCGACACCGGGGAGCTGTTTTTT. Translation gives CASTAGQGDTGELFF.

The CDR3 DNA is TGTGCCAGCAGTTTATATGTTGGGACAGGCAATCAGCCCCAGCATTTT. Translated: CASSLYVGTGNQPQHF. The V and J genes are TRBV27 and TRBJ1-5; 7 bases align to TRBD1. Unmatched junction bases numbered 5, after V lost 1 base and J lost 2 bases. This CDR3 spans 16 amino acids. Germline lookup yields CDR1 MNHEY and CDR2 SMNVEV (reference sequence).

This chain links TRBV10-3 with TRBJ2-1, with a tentative D call TRBD2 (6 bases). The CDR3 runs 15 residues. Germline CDR1 reads ENHRY; CDR2 reads SYGVKD. Trimming left V 6 bases short and J 8 bases short, with 20 bases between. The CDR3 bases are TGTGCCATCAGCCCCCGGGACTCCGTGGGGGATGAGCAGTTCTTC. It yields the protein CAISPRDSVGDEQFF.

There are a few counts of this clone. This chain links TRBV6-5 with TRBJ2-5; 10 nucleotides match TRBD1. Germline CDR1 and CDR2: MNHEY and SVGAGI. The CDR3 sequence is 14 residues long. The V gene end was trimmed by 7 bases and the J gene end by 5 bases; junction bases not matched to a gene: 7. The CDR3 DNA follows: TGTGCCAGCACCAGGGACAGGGGTAGGGAGACCCAGTACTTC. Residues: CASTRDRGRETQYF.

This chain links TRBV6-5 with TRBJ2-7; D gene ambiguous. Germline loops: CDR1 MNHEY, CDR2 SVGAGI. This CDR3 contains 14 residues. V lost 6 bases and J lost 0, with 12 bases in between. The chain's CDR3 is CASSRLLGSYEQYF. The DNA of the CDR3 is TGTGCCAGCAGCAGGCTTTTAGGCTCCTACGAGCAGTACTTC.

The genes are TRBV6-5 and TRBJ1-6; 7 nucleotides agree with TRBD1. The CDR3 consists of 15 residues. CDR1 is MNHEY, CDR2 SVGAGI, per germline. V lost 7 bases and J lost 7; bases outside the gene matches: 10. The CDR3 here is CASTKRDSRNSPLHF. The CDR3 DNA is TGTGCCAGCACCAAAAGGGACAGCCGGAATTCACCCCTCCACTTT.

The chain combines TRBV4-3 with TRBJ1-4, with D maybe TRBD1 (5 bases). The CDR3 runs to 16 residues. CDR1 and CDR2 (germline): LGHNA, YSLEER. V shed 0 bases and J shed 7 bases, with 15 bases lying between them. In DNA, the CDR3 is TGCGCCAGCAGCCAAGATCCTTTGGGGCAGGGTGAAAAACTGTTTTTT. The encoded protein is CASSQDPLGQGEKLFF.

This clone came up once. The gene calls are TRBV19 and TRBJ1-1; a possible D gene is TRBD1 (5 bases). The germline V gene encodes CDR1 LNHDA and CDR2 SQIVND (reference sequence). This CDR3 is built from 14 residues. Trimming left V 0 bases short and J 5 bases short, with 10 bases between. The CDR3: CASSIDWGRTEAFF. The CDR3 DNA follows: TGTGCCAGTAGTATAGATTGGGGGAGGACTGAAGCTTTCTTT.